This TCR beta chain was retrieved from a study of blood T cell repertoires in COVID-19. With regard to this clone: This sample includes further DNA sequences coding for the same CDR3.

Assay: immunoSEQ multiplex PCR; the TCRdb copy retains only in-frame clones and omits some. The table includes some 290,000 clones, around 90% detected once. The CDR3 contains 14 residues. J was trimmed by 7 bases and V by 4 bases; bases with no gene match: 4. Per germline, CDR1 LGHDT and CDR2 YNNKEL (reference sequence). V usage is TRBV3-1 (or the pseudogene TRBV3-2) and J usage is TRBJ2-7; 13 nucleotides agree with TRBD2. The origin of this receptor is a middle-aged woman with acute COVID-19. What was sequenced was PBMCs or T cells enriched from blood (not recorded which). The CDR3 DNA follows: TGTGCCAGCAGCCTGGGACTAGCGGGGAGGGAGCAGTACTTC. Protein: CASSLGLAGREQYF.